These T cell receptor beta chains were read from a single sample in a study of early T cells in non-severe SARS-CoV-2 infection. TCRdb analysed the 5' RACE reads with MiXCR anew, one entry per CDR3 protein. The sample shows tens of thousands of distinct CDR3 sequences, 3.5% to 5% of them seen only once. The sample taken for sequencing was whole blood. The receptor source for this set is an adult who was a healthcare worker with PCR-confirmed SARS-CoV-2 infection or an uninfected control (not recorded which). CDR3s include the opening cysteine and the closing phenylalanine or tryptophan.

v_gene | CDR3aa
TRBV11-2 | CASSLSLSFYEQYF
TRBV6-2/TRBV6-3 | CASSPPARGVEFF
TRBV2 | CASSDRALDQPQHF
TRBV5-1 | CASSLGVRVDWRTEAFF
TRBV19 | CASSRQENTGELFF
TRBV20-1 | CSAPSFLGDKNIQYF
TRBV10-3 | CAIRLSRGANTGELFF
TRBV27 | CASSFVGRSYEQYF
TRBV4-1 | CASSRDGVTTQYF
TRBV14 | CASSRWDLGYTF
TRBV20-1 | CSAASGRALAKNIQYF
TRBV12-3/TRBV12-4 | CASRRVGLLDEQFF
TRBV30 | CAWSVRLAGTDTQYF
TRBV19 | CASSYLQETQYF
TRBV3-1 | CASSAGRGTEAFF
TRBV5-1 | CASSAGFADTGELFF
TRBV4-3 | CASSQDIGPRGLAGGEAKNIQYF
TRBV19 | CASTRAGGERGEQYF
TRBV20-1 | CSARDTAGGPRNEQFF
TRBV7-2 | CASSLFWLRSNTGELFF
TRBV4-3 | CASSQNRGAKNIQYF
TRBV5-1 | CASSLDSNPLGNEQYF
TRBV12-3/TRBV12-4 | CASTLRYEQFF
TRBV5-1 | CASSDRTGVNEKLFF
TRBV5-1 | CASSPDGPAEAFF
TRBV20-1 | CSESDNRDGYTF
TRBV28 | CASSLSHPSTDTQYF